This T cell receptor beta chain is from a study of radiotherapy plus CTLA-4 blockade in lung cancer. Study-level results: Radiotherapy was combined with ipilimumab, and tumor-derived TCR clones then expanded in blood.

Method: immunoSEQ multiplex PCR; TCRdb's copy keeps in-frame clones and lacks some. The table has around 71,000 clones, roughly four fifths seen once. In chemo-refractory metastatic non-small-cell lung cancer, patients got ipilimumab CTLA-4 blockade together with focal radiation. Points on this clone: What it binds is unknown.

Trimming at V came to 6 bases and at J to 7 bases, leaving 12 bases not matched to a gene. Germline V gene sequence: CDR1 MNHEY, CDR2 SVGAGI. The CDR3 is made up of 14 amino acids. The sequencing here drew on peripheral blood, taken from a patient treated with radiotherapy plus ipilimumab. The receptor was derived from a human donor with non-small cell lung cancer whose response to radiotherapy plus ipilimumab could not be evaluated. Some clones in this sample may be carry-over from other donors' samples. The rearrangement links TRBV6-5 to TRBJ2-7, with 7 bases lining up with TRBD1. CDR3 in DNA: TGTGCCAGCAGCCCCCTAACAGGGGCGTGGGAGCAGTACTTC. It encodes CASSPLTGAWEQYF.